These 13 T cell receptor beta chains originate from one sample sequenced in a study of blood T cell repertoires in COVID-19. Data came from immunoSEQ multiplex PCR; TCRdb stores just in-frame clones and leaves some out. The table lists 100,000 to 150,000 clones, about 85% of them singletons, with over 25% in the top ten. Material: peripheral blood. Receptors originate from a woman aged 80 or over with acute or convalescent COVID-19.

The V call is TRBV27, the J call TRBJ1-6, with D possibly being TRBD1 (6 bases). V lost 5 bases to trimming and J lost 0 bases, with 14 bases between them. This CDR3 comprises 17 residues. Germline V gene sequence: CDR1 MNHEY, CDR2 SMNVEV (reference sequence). CDR3 sequence (DNA): TGTGCCAGCAGTCTCGGGACACCGAGCTCCTATAATTCACCCCTCCACTTT. It translates to CASSLGTPSSYNSPLHF.

The genes are TRBV3-1 (or the pseudogene TRBV3-2) and TRBJ1-1; D gene ambiguous. This CDR3 region has 14 residues. The ends were cut back, 3 bases at V and 1 base at J, with 9 bases in the middle. CDR1 is LGHDT and CDR2 is YNNKEL in the germline V gene (reference sequence). The CDR3 DNA is TGTGCCAGCAGCCATCCGGGTCGGAACACTGAAGCTTTCTTT. This gives the protein CASSHPGRNTEAFF.

The chain recombines TRBV7-2 with TRBJ1-3; D not resolved. Per germline, CDR1 SGHTA and CDR2 FQGNSA. Trimming took off 5 bases at V and 8 bases at J, with 13 bases between the two ends. The CDR3 is 13 residues long. For the CDR3, the DNA is TGTGCCAGCAGCCGTCCAAACTTGGACACCATATATTTT. This sequence encodes CASSRPNLDTIYF.

V usage is TRBV7-2 and J usage is TRBJ2-5; D gene uncertain. V dropped 4 bases and J dropped 7 bases, with 13 bases sitting between them. Germline V gene sequence: CDR1 SGHTA, CDR2 FQGNSA. The CDR3 spans 13 residues. CDR3 loop: CASSSSGSPTQYF. DNA of the CDR3: TGTGCCAGCAGCTCCTCCGGTTCCCCGACCCAGTACTTC.

The count of this clone is one. V gene TRBV10-3 combines with J gene TRBJ1-5; D not resolved. Trimming shortened V by 8 bases and J by 6 bases, and 11 bases separated the two germline ends. CDR1 is ENHRY and CDR2 is SYGVKD in the germline V gene. This CDR3 spans 12 amino acids. The CDR3: CAIARSGQPQHF. Written as DNA, the CDR3 is TGTGCCATCGCGAGATCGGGTCAGCCCCAGCATTTT.

This clone was seen only once. The V gene is TRBV19, the J gene TRBJ1-6, with D possibly matching TRBD1 (6 bases). Per germline, CDR1 LNHDA and CDR2 SQIVND (reference sequence). V was shortened by 4 bases and J by 4 bases, with 20 bases between the two germline ends. The CDR3 spans 18 residues. The CDR3 DNA follows: TGTGCCAGTAGTAAAAAGGGACAAGTCGGAGCGTATAATTCACCCCTCCACTTT. This gives the protein CASSKKGQVGAYNSPLHF.

This clone was detected only a few times. The chain joins TRBV2 to TRBJ1-4; maybe TRBD1 (5 bases). The germline gives CDR1 SNHLY, CDR2 FYNNEI. The CDR3 covers 15 residues. Trimming left V 6 bases short and J 3 bases short, with 14 bases between. CDR3 region: CASRTGTGANEKLFF. The CDR3 bases are TGTGCCAGCAGAACCGGGACGGGAGCTAATGAAAAACTGTTTTTT.

The V call is TRBV19, the J call TRBJ1-2; D is perhaps TRBD1 (5 bases). Germline assignment: CDR1 LNHDA and CDR2 SQIVND (reference sequence). V gave up 5 bases and J gave up 2 bases, with 12 bases separating them. The CDR3 is 14 amino acids. The CDR3 DNA reads as TGTGCCAGTAGTCGAGAGAGACAGAACTATGGCTACACCTTC. It specifies CASSRERQNYGYTF.

A single count supports this clone. The V and J genes are TRBV19 and TRBJ1-1, with 8 bases fitting TRBD1. With V trimmed by 4 bases and J by 0 bases, 4 bases remained unmatched. Germline assignment: CDR1 LNHDA and CDR2 SQIVND (reference sequence). The CDR3 runs 15 residues. This CDR3 is CASSTGTGMNTEAFF. CDR3 coding DNA: TGTGCCAGTAGTACAGGGACAGGTATGAACACTGAAGCTTTCTTT.

The DNA of the CDR3 is TGCAGTGCCGGGAGGAGGACTGAAGCTTTCTTT. Translation gives CSAGRRTEAFF. The V gene is TRBV20-1, the J gene TRBJ1-1, with unresolved D. The germline V gene has CDR1 DFQATT and CDR2 SNEGSKA (reference sequence). Trimming removed 6 bases from V and 5 bases from J, with 10 bases in between. This CDR3 has 11 amino acids.

The rearrangement joins TRBV6-4 to TRBJ1-5; TRBD1 aligns across 7 bases. CDR3 size: 14 residues. From germline, CDR1 is MRHNA and CDR2 SNTAGT. Trimming removed 6 bases from V and 3 bases from J; junction bases left unmatched: 5. The CDR3 nucleotides read TGTGCCAGCAGCCCACAGGGGAACAATCAGCCCCAGCATTTT. Amino acids: CASSPQGNNQPQHF.

V gene TRBV28 combines with J gene TRBJ1-1; TRBD1 might be the D (5 bases). V lost 5 bases, J lost 12 bases, and 16 bases lay in between. This CDR3 comprises 12 residues. Germline CDR1 MDHEN, CDR2 SYDVKM. The CDR3 coding sequence is TGTGCCAGCAGTCAGGGATCGCTAACGTCTTTCTTT. Its translation: CASSQGSLTSFF.

For the CDR3, the DNA is TGTGCCAGCAGTTTATCGTGGTCCTCGGTAGATACGCAGTATTTT. It yields the protein CASSLSWSSVDTQYF. The gene calls are TRBV27 and TRBJ2-3; D gene ambiguous. The CDR3 has 15 amino acids. The V gene's germline CDR1 is MNHEY and CDR2 SMNVEV (reference sequence). Deletions cut 0 bases from V and 5 bases from J, with 12 bases between.